The TCR beta chain described here comes from a study of T cell repertoires in aging, cancer and after chemotherapy. The template was genomic DNA from peripheral blood, not RNA. V shed 1 base and J shed 8 bases, with 11 bases lying between them. Per the germline V gene, CDR1 is SEHNR and CDR2 is FQNEAQ (reference sequence). The CDR3 contains 13 residues. Multiplex touch-down PCR with TRB-A/B primers amplified rearranged V-D-J TRB sequences. Using its own MiXCR run on the multiplex PCR reads, TCRdb lists one record per CDR3 protein. This repertoire shows around 3,400 distinct CDR3 sequences, about a fifth found once; its top ten account for roughly 19%.

The sample was blood. The J gene is TRBJ1-2, the V gene TRBV7-9; D gene ambiguous. The TCR originated in a human donor with a blood cancer. CDR3 in amino acids: CASSLDPGGGYTF. The CDR3, as DNA: TGTGCCAGCAGCTTAGATCCGGGAGGCGGCTACACCTTC. The whole variable domain, filled in from reference TRBV7-9 and TRBJ1-2, reads DTGVSQNPRHKITKRGQNVTFRCDPISEHNRLYWYRQTLGQGPEFLTYFQNEAQLEKSRLLSDRFSAERPKGSFSTLEIQRTEQGDSAMYLCASSLDPGGGYTFGSGTRLTVV.